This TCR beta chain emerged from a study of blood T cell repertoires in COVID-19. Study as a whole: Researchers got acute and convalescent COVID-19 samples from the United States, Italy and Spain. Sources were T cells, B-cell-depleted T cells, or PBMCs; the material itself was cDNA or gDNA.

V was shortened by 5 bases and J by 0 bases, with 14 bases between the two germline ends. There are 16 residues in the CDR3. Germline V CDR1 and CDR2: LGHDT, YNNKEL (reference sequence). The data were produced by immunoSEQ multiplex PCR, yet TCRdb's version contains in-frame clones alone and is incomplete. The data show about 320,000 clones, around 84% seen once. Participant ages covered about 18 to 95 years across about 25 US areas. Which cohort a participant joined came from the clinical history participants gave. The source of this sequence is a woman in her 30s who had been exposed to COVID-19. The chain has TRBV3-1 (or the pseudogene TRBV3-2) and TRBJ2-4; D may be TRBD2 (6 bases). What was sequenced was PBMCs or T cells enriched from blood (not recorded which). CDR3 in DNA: TGTGCCAGCAGCACAGCGGGCCTACTAGCCAAAAACATTCAGTACTTC. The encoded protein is CASSTAGLLAKNIQYF.